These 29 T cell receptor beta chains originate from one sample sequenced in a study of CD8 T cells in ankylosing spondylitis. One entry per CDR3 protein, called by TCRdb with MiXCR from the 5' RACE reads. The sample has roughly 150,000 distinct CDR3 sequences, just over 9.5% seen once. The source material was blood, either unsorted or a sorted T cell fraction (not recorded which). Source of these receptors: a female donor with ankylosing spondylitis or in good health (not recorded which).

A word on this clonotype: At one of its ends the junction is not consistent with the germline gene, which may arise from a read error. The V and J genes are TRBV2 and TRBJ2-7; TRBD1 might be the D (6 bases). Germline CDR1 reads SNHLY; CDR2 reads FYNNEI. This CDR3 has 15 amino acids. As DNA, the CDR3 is TGTGCCACCAGTAACCCCCAGGGGCCGTTCTACGAGCAGTACTTC. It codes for CATSNPQGPFYEQYF.

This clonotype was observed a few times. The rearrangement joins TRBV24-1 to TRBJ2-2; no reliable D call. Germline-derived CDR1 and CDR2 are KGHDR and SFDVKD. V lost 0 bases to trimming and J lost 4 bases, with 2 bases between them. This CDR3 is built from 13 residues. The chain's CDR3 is CATSDLLTGELFF. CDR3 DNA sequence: TGTGCCACCAGTGATTTGCTCACCGGGGAGCTGTTTTTT.

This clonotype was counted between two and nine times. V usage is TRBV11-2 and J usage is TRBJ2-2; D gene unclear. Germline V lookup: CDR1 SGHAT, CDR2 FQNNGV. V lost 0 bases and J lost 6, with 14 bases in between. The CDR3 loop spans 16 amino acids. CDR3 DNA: TGTGCCAGCAGCTTAGAACAAGGGTTTGGGTCCGGGGAGCTGTTTTTT. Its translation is CASSLEQGFGSGELFF.

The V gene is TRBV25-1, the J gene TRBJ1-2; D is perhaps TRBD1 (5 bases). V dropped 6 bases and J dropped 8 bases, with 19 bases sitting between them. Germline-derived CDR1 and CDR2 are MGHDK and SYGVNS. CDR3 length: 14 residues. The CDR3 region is CASSFQGGAEGYTF. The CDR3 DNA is TGTGCCAGCAGCTTCCAGGGAGGGGCGGAGGGCTACACCTTC.

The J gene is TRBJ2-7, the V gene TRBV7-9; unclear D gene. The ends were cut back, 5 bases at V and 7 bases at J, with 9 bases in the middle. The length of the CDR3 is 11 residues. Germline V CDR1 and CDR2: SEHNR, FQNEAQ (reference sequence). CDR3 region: CASSPLSEQYF. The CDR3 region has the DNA TGTGCCAGCAGCCCACTCTCAGAGCAGTACTTC. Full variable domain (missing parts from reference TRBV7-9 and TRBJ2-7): DTGVSQNPRHKITKRGQNVTFRCDPISEHNRLYWYRQTLGQGPEFLTYFQNEAQLEKSRLLSDRFSAERPKGSFSTLEIQRTEQGDSAMYLCASSPLSEQYFGPGTRLTVT.

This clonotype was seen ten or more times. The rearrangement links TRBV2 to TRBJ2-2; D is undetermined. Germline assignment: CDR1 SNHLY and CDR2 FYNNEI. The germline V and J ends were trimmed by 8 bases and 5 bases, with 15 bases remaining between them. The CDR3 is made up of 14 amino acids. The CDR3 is CASGSAGRTGELFF. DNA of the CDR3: TGTGCCAGCGGTTCCGCCGGTAGAACCGGGGAGCTGTTTTTT.

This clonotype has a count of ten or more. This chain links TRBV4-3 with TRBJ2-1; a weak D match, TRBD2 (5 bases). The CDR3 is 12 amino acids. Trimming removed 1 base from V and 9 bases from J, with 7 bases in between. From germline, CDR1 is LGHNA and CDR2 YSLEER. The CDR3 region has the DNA TGCGCCAGCAGCCAAGTCGCGGGTGAGCAGTTCTTC. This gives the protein CASSQVAGEQFF.

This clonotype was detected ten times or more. CDR3 nucleotide sequence: TGCGCCAGCAGCCCCCGGACTAGCGGGGATGGCGAGCAGTACTTC. It specifies CASSPRTSGDGEQYF. The chain carries TRBV4-3 and TRBJ2-7; 12 nucleotides match TRBD2. Germline CDR1 reads LGHNA; CDR2 reads YSLEER. This CDR3 is built from 15 residues. The V gene end was trimmed by 4 bases and the J gene end by 6 bases; junction bases not matched to a gene: 7.

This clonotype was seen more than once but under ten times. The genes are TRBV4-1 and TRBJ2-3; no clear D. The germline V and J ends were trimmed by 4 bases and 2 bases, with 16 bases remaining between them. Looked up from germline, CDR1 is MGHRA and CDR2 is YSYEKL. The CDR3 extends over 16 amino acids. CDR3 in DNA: TGCGCCAGCAGCCCAGTTGTGGAGCTACCCACAGATACGCAGTATTTT. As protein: CASSPVVELPTDTQYF.

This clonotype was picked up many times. CDR3 sequence reads: CASSVSGSRNEQFF. CDR3 DNA sequence: TGTGCCAGCAGCGTAAGCGGGAGTCGCAATGAGCAGTTCTTC. The chain employs TRBV9 and TRBJ2-1, with 8 positions matching TRBD2. Germline trimming cut 1 base from V and 6 bases from J; bases unmatched to any gene: 3. This CDR3 region has 14 residues. The germline V gene has CDR1 SGDLS and CDR2 YYNGEE.

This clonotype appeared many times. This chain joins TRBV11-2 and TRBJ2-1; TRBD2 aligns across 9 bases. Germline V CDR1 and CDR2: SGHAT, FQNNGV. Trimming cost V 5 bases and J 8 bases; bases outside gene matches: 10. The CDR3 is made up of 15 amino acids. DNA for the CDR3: TGTGCCAGCAGCCCTCATGGAGCGGGGGGAGATGAGCAGTTCTTC. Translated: CASSPHGAGGDEQFF. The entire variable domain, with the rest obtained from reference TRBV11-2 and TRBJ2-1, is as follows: EAGVAQSPRYKIIEKRQSVAFWCNPISGHATLYWYQQILGQGPKLLIQFQNNGVVDDSQLPKDRFSAERLKGVDSTLKIQPAKLEDSAVYLCASSPHGAGGDEQFFGPGTRLTVL.

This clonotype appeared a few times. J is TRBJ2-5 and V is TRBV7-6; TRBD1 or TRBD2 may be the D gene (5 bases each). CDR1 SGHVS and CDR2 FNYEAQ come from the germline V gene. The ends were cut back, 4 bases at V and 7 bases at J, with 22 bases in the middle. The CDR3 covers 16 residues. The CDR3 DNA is TGTGCCAGCAGCTCTCGGGCCCAAGACTTGAGGGGGACCCAGTACTTC. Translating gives CASSSRAQDLRGTQYF.

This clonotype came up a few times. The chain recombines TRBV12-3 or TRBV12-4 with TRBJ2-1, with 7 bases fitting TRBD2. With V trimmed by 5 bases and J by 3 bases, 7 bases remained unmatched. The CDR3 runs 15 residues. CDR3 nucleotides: TGTGCCAGCAGTCGGTTCAGCGGGAACTACAATGAGCAGTTCTTC. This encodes CASSRFSGNYNEQFF.

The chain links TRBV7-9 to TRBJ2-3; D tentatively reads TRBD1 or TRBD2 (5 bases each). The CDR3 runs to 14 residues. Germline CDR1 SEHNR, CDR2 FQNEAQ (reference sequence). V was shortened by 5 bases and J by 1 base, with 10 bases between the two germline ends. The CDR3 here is CASSSRDGTDTQYF. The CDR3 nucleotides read TGTGCCAGCAGCAGCAGGGACGGCACAGATACGCAGTATTTT.

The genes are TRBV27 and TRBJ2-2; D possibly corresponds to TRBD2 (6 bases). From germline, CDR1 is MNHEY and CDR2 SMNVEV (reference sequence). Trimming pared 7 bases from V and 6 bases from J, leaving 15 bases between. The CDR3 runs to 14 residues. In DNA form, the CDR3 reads TGTGCCAGCACCTTTTTGACGGGGGCCGGGGAGCTGTTTTTT. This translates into CASTFLTGAGELFF.

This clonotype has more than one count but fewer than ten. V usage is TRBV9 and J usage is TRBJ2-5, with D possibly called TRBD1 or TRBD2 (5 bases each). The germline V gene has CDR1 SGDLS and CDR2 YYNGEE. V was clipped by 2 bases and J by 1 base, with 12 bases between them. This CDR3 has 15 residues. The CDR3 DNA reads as TGTGCCAGCAGCGTGACCGGGGCTCGCCAAGAGACCCAGTACTTC. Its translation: CASSVTGARQETQYF.

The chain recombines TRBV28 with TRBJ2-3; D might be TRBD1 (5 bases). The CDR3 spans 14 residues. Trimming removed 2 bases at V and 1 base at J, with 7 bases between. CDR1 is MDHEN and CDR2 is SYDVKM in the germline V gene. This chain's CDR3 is CASSLTTGTDTQYF. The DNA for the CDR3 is TGTGCCAGCAGTTTAACGACAGGCACAGATACGCAGTATTTT.

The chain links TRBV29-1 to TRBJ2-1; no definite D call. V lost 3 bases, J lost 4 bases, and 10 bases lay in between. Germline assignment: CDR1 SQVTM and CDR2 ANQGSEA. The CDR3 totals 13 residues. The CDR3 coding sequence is TGCAGCGTTGAGGAACAGCGATACAATGAGCAGTTCTTC. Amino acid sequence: CSVEEQRYNEQFF.

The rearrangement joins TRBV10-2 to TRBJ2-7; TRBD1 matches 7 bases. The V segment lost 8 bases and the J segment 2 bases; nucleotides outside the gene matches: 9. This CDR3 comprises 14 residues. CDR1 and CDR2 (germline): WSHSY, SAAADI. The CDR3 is CASRASGTAYEQYF. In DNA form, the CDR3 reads TGCGCCAGCCGCGCTTCCGGGACAGCCTACGAGCAGTACTTC.

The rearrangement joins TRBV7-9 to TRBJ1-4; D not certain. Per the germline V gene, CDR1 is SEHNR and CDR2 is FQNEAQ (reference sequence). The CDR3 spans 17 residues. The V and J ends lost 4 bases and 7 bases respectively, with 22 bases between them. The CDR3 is CASSSPLYGPGGEKLFF. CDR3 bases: TGTGCCAGCAGCTCCCCCCTTTACGGTCCCGGAGGTGAAAAACTGTTTTTT.

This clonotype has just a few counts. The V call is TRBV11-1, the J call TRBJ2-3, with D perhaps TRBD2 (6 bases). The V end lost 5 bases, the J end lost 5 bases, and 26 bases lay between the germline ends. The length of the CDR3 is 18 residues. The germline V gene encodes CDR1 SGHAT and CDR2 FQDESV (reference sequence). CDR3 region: CASSGPEGRDYVGDTQYF. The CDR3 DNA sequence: TGTGCCAGCAGCGGTCCGGAGGGTCGGGATTATGTCGGAGATACGCAGTATTTT.

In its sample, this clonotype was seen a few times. The CDR3 nucleotides are TGTGCCACCAGTGATTTGAGGGGGACAGAAGAGACCCAGTACTTC. It codes for CATSDLRGTEETQYF. The rearrangement uses TRBV24-1 and TRBJ2-5, with 7 bases aligning to TRBD1. This CDR3 contains 15 residues. The germline V gene encodes CDR1 KGHDR and CDR2 SFDVKD. Trimming cost V 0 bases and J 3 bases; bases outside gene matches: 3.

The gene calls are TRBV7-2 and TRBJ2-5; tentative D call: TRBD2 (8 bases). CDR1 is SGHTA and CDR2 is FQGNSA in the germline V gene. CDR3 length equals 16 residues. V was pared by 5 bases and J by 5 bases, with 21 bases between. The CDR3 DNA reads TGTGCCAGCAGCCCCTGGACTAGCACCAGGGGGGAGACCCAGTACTTC. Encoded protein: CASSPWTSTRGETQYF.

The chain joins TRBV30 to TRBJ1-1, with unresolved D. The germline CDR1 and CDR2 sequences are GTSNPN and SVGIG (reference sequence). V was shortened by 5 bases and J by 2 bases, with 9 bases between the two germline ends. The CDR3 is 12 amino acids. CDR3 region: CAWEGGNTEAFF. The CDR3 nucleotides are TGTGCCTGGGAGGGTGGAAACACTGAAGCTTTCTTT.

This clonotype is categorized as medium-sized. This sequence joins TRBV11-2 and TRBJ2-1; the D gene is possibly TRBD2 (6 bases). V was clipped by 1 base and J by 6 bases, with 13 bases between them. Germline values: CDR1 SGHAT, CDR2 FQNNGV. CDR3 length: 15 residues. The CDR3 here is CASSLAAGRRNEQFF. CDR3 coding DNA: TGTGCCAGCAGCTTAGCAGCGGGCCGTCGCAATGAGCAGTTCTTC.

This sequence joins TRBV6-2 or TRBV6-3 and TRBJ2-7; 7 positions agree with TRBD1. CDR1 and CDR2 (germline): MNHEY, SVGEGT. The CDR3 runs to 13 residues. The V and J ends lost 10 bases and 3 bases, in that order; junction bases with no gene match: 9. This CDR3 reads CATTPGTVYEQYF. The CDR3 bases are TGTGCCACCACTCCCGGGACAGTCTACGAGCAGTACTTC.

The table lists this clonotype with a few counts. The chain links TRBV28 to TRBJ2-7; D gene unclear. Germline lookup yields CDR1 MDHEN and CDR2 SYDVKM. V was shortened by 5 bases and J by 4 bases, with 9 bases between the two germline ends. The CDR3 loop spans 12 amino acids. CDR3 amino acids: CASSKDQYEQYF. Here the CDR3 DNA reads TGTGCCAGCAGTAAGGATCAGTACGAGCAGTACTTC.

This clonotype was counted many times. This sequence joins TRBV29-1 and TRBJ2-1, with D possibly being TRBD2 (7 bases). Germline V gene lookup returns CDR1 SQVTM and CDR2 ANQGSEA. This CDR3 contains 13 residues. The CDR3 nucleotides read TGCAGTTTCGGAAGGGGGGGGTACAATGAGCAGTTCTTC. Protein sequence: CSFGRGGYNEQFF.

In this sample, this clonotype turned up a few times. The CDR3 coding sequence is TGTGCTAGTGGTTTTCTCCTTCCCCAGCCCCAGCATTTT. This encodes CASGFLLPQPQHF. The V call is TRBV12-5, the J call TRBJ1-5; D ambiguous. Germline-derived CDR1 and CDR2 are LGHNT and FRNRAP. Deletions cut 3 bases from V and 7 bases from J, with 10 bases between. CDR3 size: 13 residues.